This TCR beta chain was identified during a study of blood T cell repertoires in COVID-19. Study background: Collection of acute and convalescent COVID-19 samples took place in the United States, Italy and Spain. Sources were T cells, B-cell-depleted T cells, or PBMCs; the material itself was cDNA or gDNA.

Germline CDR1 is PRHDT and CDR2 is FYEKMQ (reference sequence). The V and J ends lost 3 bases and 8 bases respectively, with 11 bases between them. The CDR3 runs 13 residues. In the source study's methods: Counts of nucleated cells, estimated from reference gene primer amplification, were obtained. Sequencing was performed with immunoSEQ multiplex PCR; in TCRdb, only in-frame clones are kept and a portion is missing. Clone size and the V and J calls come from that table; the DNA yielded D and trimming. The sample includes roughly 200,000 clones, around nine tenths of them seen just once. The clonotype comes from a woman in her late teens or twenties who had recovered from COVID-19. The material sequenced was peripheral blood. The rearrangement joins TRBV13 to TRBJ1-3; D ambiguous. The CDR3, as DNA: TGTGCCAGCAGCTTTACCCTCGGGGACACCATATATTTT. Translated: CASSFTLGDTIYF.